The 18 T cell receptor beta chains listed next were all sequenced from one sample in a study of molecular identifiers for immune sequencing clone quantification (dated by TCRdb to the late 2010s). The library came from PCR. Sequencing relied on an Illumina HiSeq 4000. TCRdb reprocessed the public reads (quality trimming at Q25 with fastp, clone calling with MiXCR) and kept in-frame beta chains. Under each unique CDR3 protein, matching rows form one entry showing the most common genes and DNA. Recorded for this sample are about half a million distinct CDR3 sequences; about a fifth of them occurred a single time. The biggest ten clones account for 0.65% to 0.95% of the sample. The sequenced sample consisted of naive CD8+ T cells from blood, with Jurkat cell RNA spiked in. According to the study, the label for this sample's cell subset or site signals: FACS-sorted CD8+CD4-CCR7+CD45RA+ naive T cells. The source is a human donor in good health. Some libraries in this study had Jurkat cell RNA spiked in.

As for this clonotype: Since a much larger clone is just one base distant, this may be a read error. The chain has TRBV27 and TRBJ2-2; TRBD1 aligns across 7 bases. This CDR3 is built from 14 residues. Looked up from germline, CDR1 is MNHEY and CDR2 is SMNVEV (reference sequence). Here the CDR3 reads CASSYGTATGELLF. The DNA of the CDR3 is TGTGCCAGCAGTTACGGGACAGCCACCGGGGAGCTGCTTTTT.

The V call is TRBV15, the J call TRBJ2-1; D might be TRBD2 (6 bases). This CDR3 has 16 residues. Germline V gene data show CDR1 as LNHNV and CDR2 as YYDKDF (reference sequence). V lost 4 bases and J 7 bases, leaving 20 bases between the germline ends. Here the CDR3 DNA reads TGTGCCACCAGCAACCGACCGGGACTGCACATTAATGAGCAGTTCTTC. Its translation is CATSNRPGLHINEQFF.

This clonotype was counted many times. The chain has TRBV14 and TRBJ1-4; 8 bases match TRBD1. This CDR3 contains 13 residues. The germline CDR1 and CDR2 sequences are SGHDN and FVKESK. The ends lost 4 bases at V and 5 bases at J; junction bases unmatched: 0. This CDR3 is CASSRDRNEKLFF. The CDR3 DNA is TGTGCCAGCAGCCGGGACAGGAATGAAAAACTGTTTTTT.

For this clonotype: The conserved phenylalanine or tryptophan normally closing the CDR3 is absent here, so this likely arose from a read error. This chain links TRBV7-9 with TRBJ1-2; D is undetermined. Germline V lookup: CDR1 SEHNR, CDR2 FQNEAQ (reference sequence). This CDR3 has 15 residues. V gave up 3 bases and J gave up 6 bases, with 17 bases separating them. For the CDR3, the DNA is TGTGCCAGCAGCTTTACTGGCAAAACGCTCGATGGCTACACCTCC. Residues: CASSFTGKTLDGYTS.

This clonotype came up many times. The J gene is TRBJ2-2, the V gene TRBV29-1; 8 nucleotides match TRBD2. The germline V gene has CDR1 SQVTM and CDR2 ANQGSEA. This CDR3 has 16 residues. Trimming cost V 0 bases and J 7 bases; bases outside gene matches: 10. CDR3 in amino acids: CSVEDLSGSRGGELFF. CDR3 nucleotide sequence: TGCAGCGTTGAAGATCTGAGCGGGAGTAGGGGCGGGGAGCTGTTTTTT.

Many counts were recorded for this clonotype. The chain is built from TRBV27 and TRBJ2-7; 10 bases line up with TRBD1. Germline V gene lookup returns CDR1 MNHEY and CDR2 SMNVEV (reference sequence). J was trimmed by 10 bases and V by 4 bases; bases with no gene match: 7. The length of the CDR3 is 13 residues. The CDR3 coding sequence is TGTGCCAGCAGTTGGGGACAGGGGTACTCCCAGTACTTC. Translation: CASSWGQGYSQYF.

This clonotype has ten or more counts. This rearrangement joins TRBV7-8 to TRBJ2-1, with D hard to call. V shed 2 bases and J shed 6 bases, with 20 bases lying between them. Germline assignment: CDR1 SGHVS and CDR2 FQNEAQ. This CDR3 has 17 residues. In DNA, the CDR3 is TGTGCCAGCAGCTTATTGGGTGATCTAAGAAGTTCCAATGAGCAGTTCTTC. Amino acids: CASSLLGDLRSSNEQFF.

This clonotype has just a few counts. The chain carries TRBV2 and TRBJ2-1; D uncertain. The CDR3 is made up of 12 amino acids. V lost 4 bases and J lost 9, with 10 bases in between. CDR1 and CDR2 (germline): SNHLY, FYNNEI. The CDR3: CASSVGLSEQFF. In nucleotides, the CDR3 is TGTGCCAGCAGTGTGGGCTTAAGTGAGCAGTTCTTC.

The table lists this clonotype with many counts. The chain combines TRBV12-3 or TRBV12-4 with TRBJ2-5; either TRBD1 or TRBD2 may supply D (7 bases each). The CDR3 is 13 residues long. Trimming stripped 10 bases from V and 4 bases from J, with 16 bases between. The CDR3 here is CATGGESRETQYF. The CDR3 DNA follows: TGTGCCACAGGGGGGGAGAGTAGAGAGACCCAGTACTTC.

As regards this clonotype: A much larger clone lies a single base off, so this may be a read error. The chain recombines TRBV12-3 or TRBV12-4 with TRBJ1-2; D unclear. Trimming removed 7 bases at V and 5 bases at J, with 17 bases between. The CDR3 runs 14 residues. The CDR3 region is CASIIIGELYGYTF. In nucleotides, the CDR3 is TGTGCCAGCATCATTATCGGGGAACTATATGGCTACACCTTC.

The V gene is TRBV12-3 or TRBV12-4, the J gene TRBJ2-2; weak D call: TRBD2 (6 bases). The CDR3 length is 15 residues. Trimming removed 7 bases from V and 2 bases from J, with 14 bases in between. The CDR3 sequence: CASTPAAGNTGELFF. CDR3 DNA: TGTGCCAGCACCCCGGCAGCGGGTAACACCGGGGAGCTGTTTTTT.

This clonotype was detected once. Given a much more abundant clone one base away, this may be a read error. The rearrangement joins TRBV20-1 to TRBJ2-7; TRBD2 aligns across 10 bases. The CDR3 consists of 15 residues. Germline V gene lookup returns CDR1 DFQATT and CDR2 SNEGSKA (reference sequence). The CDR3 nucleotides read TGCAGTGCTAGAGATTTTGCTAGCGGGGGCTACGAGCGGTACTTC. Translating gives CSARDFASGGYERYF.

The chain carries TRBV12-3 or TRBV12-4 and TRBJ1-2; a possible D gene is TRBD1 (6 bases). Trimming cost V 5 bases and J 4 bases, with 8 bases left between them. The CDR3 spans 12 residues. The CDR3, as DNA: TGTGCCAGCAGTCCAGGGGTCTATGGCTACACCTTC. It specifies CASSPGVYGYTF.

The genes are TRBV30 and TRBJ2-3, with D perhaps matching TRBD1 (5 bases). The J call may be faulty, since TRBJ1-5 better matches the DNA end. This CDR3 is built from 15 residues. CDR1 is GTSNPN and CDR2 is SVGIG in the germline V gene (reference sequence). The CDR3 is CAWRGLAEDTDTQHF. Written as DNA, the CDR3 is TGTGCCTGGAGAGGCCTAGCGGAGGACACAGATACGCAGCATTTT.

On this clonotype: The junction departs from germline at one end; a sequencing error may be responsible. This CDR3 is CANSPAGLQGEKLFF. For the CDR3, the DNA is TGTGCCAACTCACCAGCCGGACTCCAAGGTGAAAAACTGTTTTTT. The chain carries TRBV18 and TRBJ1-4, with D unresolved. Germline V gives CDR1 KGHSH, CDR2 LQKENI. CDR3 size: 15 residues.

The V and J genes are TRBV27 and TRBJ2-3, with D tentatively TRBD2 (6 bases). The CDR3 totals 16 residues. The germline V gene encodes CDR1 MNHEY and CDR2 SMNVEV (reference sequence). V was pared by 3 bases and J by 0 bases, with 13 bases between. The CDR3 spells CASSFLAPRSTDTQYF. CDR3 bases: TGTGCCAGCAGTTTCCTAGCGCCGCGAAGCACAGATACGCAGTATTTT.

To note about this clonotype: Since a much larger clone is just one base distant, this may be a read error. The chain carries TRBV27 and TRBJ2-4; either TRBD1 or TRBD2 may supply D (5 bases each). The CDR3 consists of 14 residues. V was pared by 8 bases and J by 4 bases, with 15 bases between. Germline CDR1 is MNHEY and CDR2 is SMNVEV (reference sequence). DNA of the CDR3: TGTGCCAGCTGTTCCCCGGGACGTAAAAACATTCAGTACTTC. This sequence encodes CASCSPGRKNIQYF.

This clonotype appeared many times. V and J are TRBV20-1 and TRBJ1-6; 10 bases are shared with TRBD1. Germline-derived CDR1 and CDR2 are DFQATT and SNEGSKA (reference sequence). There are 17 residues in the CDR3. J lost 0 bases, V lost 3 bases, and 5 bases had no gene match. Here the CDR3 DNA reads TGCAGTGCTAGTTGGGACAGGGGAAACTCCTATAATTCACCCCTCCACTTT. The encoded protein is CSASWDRGNSYNSPLHF.